This T cell receptor beta chain is from a study of blood T cell repertoires in COVID-19. Study information: Italy, Spain and the United States were the sources of the convalescent and acute COVID-19 samples.

Profiled with immunoSEQ multiplex PCR; TCRdb holds only in-frame clones, not every one. This sample has about 180,000 clones, with over 80% found just once. This TCR derives from a woman between 65 and 79 years old with COVID-19, enrolled during active disease. Sequenced: peripheral blood.

Written as DNA, the CDR3 is TGTGCCAGCAGCCTCAACAGGGCGGCTAACTATGGCTACACCTTC. Residues: CASSLNRAANYGYTF. V usage is TRBV7-8 and J usage is TRBJ1-2, with D possibly TRBD1 on 6 matching bases. Germline V gives CDR1 SGHVS, CDR2 FQNEAQ. The CDR3 contains 15 residues. V dropped 5 bases and J dropped 0 bases, with 13 bases sitting between them.